This T cell receptor beta chain comes out of a study of cytomegalovirus exposure and HLA in healthy donors. Findings of the study overall: TCR sequences were mostly rare, though some public TCRs occurred in many donors. 150 or so TCR beta chains were listed as cytomegalovirus-associated. HLA alleles were associated with some 16,000 TCR beta sequences in a later analysis at 0.05 false discovery rate. The authors later linked a missense DCLRE1C variant to TCR beta V- and J-gene trimming.

Note on this clone: What it binds is unknown.

There are 13 residues in the CDR3. The V and J ends lost 5 bases and 2 bases respectively, with 9 bases between them. Germline V gene data show CDR1 as MNHEY and CDR2 as SVGAGI. 13 Jbeta primers and 60 Vbeta primers were used for the PCR. The data were produced by immunoSEQ multiplex PCR, yet TCRdb's version contains in-frame clones alone and is incomplete. The repertoire holds about 94,000 clones, around two thirds seen once, with about 3.8% in the top ten. The sequence derives from a man under 40 in good health and CMV-seronegative. V gene TRBV6-5 combines with J gene TRBJ2-5; TRBD1 might be the D (6 bases). Material for sequencing was PBMCs. The CDR3 DNA is TGTGCCAGCAGTCTTGACAGGCAAGAGACCCAGTACTTC. Residues: CASSLDRQETQYF.